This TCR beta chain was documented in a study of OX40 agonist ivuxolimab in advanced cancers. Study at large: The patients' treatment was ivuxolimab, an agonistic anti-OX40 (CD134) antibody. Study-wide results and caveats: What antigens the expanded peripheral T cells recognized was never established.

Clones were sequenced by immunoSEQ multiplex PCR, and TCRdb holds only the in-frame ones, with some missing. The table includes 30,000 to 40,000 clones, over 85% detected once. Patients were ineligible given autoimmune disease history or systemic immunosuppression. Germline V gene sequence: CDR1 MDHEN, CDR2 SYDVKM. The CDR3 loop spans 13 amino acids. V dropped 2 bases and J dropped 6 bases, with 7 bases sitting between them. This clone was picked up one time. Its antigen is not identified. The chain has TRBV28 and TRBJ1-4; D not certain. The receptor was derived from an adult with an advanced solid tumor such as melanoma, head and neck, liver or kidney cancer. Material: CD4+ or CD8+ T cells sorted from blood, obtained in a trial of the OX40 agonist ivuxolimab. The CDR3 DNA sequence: TGTGCCAGCAGTTTACCCCACGATGAAAAACTGTTTTTT. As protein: CASSLPHDEKLFF.